Below are 2 T cell receptor beta chains sequenced from a single sample in a study of PD-1 blockade in classical Hodgkin lymphoma. Repertoires were generated with immunoSEQ multiplex PCR, while TCRdb's copy carries only in-frame clones and drops some. The sample shows 9,100 or so clones, approximately 82% of them seen only once. As for time point: cycle 4 day 1 (C4D1), after more than five weeks of nivolumab. Every single patient, without exception, relapsed after autologous stem cell transplantation, and brentuximab vedotin exposure varied. CD8+ T cells were isolated from thawed PBMCs by magnetic negative selection. Here the sequenced sample was CD8+ T cells from blood, taken before the fourth cycle of nivolumab. Receptors originate from a human donor with classical Hodgkin lymphoma.

This clone was detected a few times. This sequence joins TRBV19 and TRBJ1-2; TRBD1 is a possible D gene (5 bases). The length of the CDR3 is 15 residues. V lost 3 bases and J lost 8, with 19 bases in between. In germline, CDR1 is LNHDA, CDR2 SQIVND (reference sequence). Written as DNA, the CDR3 is TGTGCCAGTAGTATGGCGGTCGGGGGGGTTGACGGCTACACCTTC. It is translated as CASSMAVGGVDGYTF.

The V call is TRBV7-9, the J call TRBJ1-2; tentatively, D is TRBD1 (5 bases). The germline CDR1 and CDR2 sequences are SEHNR and FQNEAQ (reference sequence). CDR3 length: 14 residues. V dropped 1 base and J dropped 7 bases, with 13 bases sitting between them. The CDR3, as DNA: TGTGCCAGCAGCTTAGGGGGCAGGGACGGTGGCTACACCTTC. Protein product: CASSLGGRDGGYTF.